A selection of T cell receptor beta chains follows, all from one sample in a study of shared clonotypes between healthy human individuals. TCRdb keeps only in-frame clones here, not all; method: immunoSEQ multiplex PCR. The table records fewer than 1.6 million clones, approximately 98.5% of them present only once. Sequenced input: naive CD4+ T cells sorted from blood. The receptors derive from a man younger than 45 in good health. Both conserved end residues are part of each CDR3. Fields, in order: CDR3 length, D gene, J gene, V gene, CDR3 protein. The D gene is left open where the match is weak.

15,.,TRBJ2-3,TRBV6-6,CASSLRKPSTDTQYF
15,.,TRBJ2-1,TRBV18,CASSPSRGSYNEQFF
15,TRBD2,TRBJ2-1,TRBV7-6,CASSLSAGARNEQFF
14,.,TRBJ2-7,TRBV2,CASSAVFSEYEQYF
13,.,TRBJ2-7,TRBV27,CASSSRTRSEQYF
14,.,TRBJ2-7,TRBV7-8,CASSFQGKSYEQYF
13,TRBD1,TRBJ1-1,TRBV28,CASSQPTGAEAFF
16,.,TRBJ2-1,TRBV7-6,CASSLVAGGSYNEQFF
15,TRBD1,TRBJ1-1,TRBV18,CASSPPGQGNTEAFF
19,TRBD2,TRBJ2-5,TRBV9,CASSPVPGLAGSAGETQYF
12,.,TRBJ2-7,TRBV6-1,CASDEVGYEQYF
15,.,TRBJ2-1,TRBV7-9,CASSFSWEAPNEQFF
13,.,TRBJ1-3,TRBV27,CASSPTIGSTIYF
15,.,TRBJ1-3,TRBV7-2,CASSLVRASGNTIYF
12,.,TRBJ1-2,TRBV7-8,CASSFRDYGYTF
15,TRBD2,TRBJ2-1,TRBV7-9,CASGRLAGDYNEQFF
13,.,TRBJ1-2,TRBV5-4,CASSPVGDYGYTF
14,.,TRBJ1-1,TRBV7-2,CASSLAGGNTEAFF
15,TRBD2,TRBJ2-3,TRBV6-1,CASSPLALSTDTQYF
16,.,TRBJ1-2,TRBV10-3,CAISGRARPRNYGYTF
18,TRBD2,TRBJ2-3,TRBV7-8,CASSPRLAGGRGTDTQYF
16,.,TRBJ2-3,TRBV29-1,CSVSPRELREADTQYF
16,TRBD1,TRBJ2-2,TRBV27,CASSPQKTGITGELFF
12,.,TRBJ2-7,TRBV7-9,CASSLASGEQYF
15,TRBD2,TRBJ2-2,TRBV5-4,CASRTSGANTGELFF
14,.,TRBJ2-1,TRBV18,CASSPPGQGYEQFF
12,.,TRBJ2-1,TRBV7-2,CASSLGRFEQFF
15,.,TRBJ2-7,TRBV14,CASSQGSLGYYEQYF
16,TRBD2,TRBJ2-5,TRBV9,CASSVGLAALNGTQYF
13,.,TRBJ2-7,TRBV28,CASSRGHPYEQYF
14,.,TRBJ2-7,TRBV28,CASSPTGLPYEQYF
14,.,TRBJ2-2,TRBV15,CATEPGTNTGELFF
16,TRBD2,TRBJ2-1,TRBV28,CASRGRGGSSYNEQFF
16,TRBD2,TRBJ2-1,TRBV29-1,CSVAWNLAGDYNEQFF
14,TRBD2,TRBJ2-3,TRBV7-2,CASSLSLAGDTQYF
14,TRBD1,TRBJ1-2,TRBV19,CASSPGQGPYGYTF
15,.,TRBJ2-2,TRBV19,CASSIGGSNTGELFF
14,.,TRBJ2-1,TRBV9,CASSPPAGGDAQFF
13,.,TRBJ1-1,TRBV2,CASSENRDTEAFF
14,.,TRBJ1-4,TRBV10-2,CASRQIATNEKLFF
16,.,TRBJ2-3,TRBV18,CASSPRAGSSTDTQYF
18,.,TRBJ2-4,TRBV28,CASSPHLGGTPAKNIQYF
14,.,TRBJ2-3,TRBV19,CASGGLAMTDTQYF
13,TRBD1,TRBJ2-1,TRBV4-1,CASSQDRQGSKFF
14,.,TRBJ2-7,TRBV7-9,CASSTTGWAYEQYF
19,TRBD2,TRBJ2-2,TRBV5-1,CASSLQSGGRATNTGELFF
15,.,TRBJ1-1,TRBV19,CASSIFLSSNTEAFF
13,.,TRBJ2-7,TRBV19,CASSLSSSSEQYF
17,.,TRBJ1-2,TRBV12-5,CASGPWGDPVLPYGYTF
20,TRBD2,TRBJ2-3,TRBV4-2,CASSQPTSSGGIPSTDTQYF